One and the same sample provided the 3 T cell receptor beta chains below, sequenced in a study of T cells in Graves' hyperthyroidism and ophthalmopathy (dated by TCRdb to the late 2010s). The library relied on multiplex PCR. The run used an Illumina HiSeq 2000. The TCR beta CDR3 regions were amplified from RNA transcripts. For the first round of RT-PCR on the TCR CDR3, the HTBI primer set was used together with the Qiagen OneStep RT-PCR kit. TCRdb reprocessed the public reads (quality trimming at Q25 with fastp, clone calling with MiXCR) and kept in-frame beta chains. Entries are consolidated by CDR3 protein sequence, retaining the most common genes and DNA. The sample records around 340,000 distinct CDR3 sequences, roughly 17% of which are singletons. 34% of the sample is held by the ten biggest clonotypes. The sample comprised blood. The source is a woman aged 25 to 39 with Graves' hyperthyroidism that later progressed to Graves' ophthalmopathy.

This clonotype has ten or more counts. The chain has TRBV2 and TRBJ1-2; TRBD1 might be the D (5 bases). CDR1 is SNHLY and CDR2 is FYNNEI in the germline V gene. Trimming shortened V by 8 bases and J by 3 bases, and 10 bases separated the two germline ends. The CDR3 runs to 12 residues. CDR3: CASLVGDYGYTF. CDR3 nucleotide sequence: TGTGCCAGCCTGGTAGGGGACTATGGCTACACCTTC.

This clonotype was seen ten or more times. The V call is TRBV28, the J call TRBJ1-2, with D tentatively TRBD1 (5 bases). Germline values: CDR1 MDHEN, CDR2 SYDVKM. This CDR3 has 16 residues. V lost 3 bases and J lost 0, with 14 bases in between. The CDR3 nucleotides are TGTGCCAGCAGTTTCATGCGGGGCAATACTAACTATGGCTACACCTTC. Its translation is CASSFMRGNTNYGYTF.

V and J are TRBV20-1 and TRBJ1-1; D is perhaps TRBD1 (6 bases). The CDR3 is 12 residues long. CDR1 and CDR2 from the germline V gene are DFQATT and SNEGSKA (reference sequence). V lost 2 bases and J 8 bases, leaving 12 bases between the germline ends. The DNA for the CDR3 is TGCAGTGCTAGAAGGGGGGCCGCCGAAGCTTTCTTT. Protein sequence: CSARRGAAEAFF.